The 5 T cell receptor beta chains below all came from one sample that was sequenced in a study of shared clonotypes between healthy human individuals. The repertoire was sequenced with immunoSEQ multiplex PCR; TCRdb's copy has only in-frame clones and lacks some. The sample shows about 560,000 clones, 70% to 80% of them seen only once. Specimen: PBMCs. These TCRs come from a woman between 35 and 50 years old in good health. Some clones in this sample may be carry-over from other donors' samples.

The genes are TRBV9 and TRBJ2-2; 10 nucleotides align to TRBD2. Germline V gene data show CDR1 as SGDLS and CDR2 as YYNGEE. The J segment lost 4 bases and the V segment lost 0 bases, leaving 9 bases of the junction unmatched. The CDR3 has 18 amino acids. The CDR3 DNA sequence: TGTGCCAGCAGCGTAGAAGCTAGCGGGAGCGGTAGCACCGGGGAGCTGTTTTTT. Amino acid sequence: CASSVEASGSGSTGELFF.

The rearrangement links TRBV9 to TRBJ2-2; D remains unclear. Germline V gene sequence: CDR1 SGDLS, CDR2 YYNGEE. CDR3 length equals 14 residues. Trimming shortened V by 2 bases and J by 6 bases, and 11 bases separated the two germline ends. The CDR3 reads CASSVGQASGELFF. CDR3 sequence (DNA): TGTGCCAGCAGCGTGGGCCAGGCCTCCGGGGAGCTGTTTTTT.

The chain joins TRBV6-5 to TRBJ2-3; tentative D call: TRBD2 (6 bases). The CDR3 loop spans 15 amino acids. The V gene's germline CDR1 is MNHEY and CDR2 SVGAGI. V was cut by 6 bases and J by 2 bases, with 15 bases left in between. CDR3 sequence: CASRTAGPSTDTQYF. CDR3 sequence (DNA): TGTGCCAGCAGGACCGCGGGGCCATCCACAGATACGCAGTATTTT.

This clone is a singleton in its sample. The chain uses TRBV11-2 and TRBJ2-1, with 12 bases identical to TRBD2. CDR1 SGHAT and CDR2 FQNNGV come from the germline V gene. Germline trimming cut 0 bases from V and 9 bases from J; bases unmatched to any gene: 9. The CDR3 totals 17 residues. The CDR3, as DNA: TGTGCCAGCAGCTTAGAGGTGCTAGCGGGAGGGTCGAGTGAGCAGTTCTTC. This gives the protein CASSLEVLAGGSSEQFF.

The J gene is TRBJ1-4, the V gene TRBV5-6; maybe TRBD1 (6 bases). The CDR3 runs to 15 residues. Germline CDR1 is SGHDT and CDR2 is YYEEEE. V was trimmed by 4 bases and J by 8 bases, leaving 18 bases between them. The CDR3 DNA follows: TGTGCCAGCAGCCCCCGAGGGGGGGGTGCCGAAAAACTGTTTTTT. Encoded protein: CASSPRGGGAEKLFF.